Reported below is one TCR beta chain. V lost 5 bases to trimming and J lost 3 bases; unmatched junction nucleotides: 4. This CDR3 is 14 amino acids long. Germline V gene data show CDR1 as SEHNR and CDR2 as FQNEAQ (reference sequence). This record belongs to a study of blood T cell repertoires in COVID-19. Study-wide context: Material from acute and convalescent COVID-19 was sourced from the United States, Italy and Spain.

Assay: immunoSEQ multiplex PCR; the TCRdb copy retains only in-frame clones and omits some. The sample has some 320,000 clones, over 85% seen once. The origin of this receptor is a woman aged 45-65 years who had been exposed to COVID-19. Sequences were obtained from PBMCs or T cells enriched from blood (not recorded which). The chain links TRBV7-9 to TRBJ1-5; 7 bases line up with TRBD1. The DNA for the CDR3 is TGTGCCAGCAGCCAACAGGGGCACAATCAGCCCCAGCATTTT. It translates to CASSQQGHNQPQHF. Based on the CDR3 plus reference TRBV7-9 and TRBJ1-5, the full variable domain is DTGVSQNPRHKITKRGQNVTFRCDPISEHNRLYWYRQTLGQGPEFLTYFQNEAQLEKSRLLSDRFSAERPKGSFSTLEIQRTEQGDSAMYLCASSQQGHNQPQHFGDGTRLSIL.